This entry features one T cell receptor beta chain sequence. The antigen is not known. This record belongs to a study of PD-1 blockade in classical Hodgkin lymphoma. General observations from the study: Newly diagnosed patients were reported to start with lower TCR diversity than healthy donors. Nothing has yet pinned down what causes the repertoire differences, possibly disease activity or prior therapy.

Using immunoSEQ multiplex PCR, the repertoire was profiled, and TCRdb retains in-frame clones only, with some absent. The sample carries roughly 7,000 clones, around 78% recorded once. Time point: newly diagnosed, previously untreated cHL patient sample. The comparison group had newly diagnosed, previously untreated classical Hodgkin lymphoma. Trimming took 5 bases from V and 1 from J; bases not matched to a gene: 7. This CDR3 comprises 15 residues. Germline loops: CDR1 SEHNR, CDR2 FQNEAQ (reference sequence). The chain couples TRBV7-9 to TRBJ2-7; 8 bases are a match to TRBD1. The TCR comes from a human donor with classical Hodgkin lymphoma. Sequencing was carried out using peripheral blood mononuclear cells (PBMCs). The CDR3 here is CASSPRDRPSYEQYF. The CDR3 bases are TGTGCCAGCAGCCCCCGGGACAGGCCATCCTACGAGCAGTACTTC.